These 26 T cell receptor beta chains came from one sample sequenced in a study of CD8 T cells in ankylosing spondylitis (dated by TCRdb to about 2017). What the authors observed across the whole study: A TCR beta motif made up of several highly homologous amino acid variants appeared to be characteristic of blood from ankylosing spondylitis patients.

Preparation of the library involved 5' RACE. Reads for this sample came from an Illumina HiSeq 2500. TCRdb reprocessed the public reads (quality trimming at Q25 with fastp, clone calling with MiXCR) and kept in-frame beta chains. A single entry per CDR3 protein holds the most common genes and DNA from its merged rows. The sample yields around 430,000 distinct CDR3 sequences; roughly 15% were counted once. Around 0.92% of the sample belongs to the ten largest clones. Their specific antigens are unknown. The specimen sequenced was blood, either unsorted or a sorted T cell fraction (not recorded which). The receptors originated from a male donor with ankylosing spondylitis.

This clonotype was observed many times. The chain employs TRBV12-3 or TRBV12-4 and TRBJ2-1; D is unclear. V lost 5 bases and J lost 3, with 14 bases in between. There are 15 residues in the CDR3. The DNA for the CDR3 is TGTGCCAGCAGTCCTCGCATGGGCCTCTACAATGAGCAGTTCTTC. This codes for CASSPRMGLYNEQFF.

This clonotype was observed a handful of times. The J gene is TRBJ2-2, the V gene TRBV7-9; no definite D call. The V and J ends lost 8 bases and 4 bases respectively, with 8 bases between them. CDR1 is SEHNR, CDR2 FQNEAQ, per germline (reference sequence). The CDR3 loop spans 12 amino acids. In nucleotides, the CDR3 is TGTGCCAGCCGAAGGTCCACCGGGGAGCTGTTTTTT. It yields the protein CASRRSTGELFF.

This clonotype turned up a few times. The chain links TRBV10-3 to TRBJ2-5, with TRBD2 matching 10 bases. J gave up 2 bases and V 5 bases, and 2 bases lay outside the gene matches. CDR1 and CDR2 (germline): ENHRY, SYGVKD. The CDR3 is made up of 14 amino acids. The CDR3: CAISRAGGQETQYF. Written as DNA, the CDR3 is TGTGCCATCAGTAGAGCGGGAGGGCAAGAGACCCAGTACTTC.

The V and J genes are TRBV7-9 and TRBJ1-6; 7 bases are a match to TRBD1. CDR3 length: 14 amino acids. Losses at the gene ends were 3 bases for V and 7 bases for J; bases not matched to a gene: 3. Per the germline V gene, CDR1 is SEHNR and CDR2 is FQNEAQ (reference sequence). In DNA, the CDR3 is TGTGCCAGCAGCTTGTGGACAGGCAATTCACCCCTCCACTTT. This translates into CASSLWTGNSPLHF.

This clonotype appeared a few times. CDR3 amino acids: CSAGTPKNEQFF. The CDR3 DNA reads as TGCAGTGCTGGGACACCGAAGAATGAGCAGTTCTTC. The rearrangement joins TRBV20-1 to TRBJ2-1; D possibly corresponds to TRBD1 (6 bases). This CDR3 spans 12 amino acids. The V and J ends lost 5 bases and 7 bases respectively, with 12 bases between them. Germline V gene data show CDR1 as DFQATT and CDR2 as SNEGSKA (reference sequence).

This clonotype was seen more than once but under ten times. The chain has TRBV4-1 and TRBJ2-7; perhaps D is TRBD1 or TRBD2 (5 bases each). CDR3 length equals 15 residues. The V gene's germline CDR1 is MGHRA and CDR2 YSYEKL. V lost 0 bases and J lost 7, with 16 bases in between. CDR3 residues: CASSQDYLGAREQYF. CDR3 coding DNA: TGCGCCAGCAGCCAAGATTACCTCGGGGCTAGGGAGCAGTACTTC.

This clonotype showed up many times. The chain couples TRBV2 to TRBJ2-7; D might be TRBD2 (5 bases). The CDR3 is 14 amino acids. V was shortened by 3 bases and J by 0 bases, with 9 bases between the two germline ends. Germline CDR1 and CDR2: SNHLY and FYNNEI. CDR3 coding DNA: TGTGCCAGCAGTGATAATCGGGACTCCTACGAGCAGTACTTC. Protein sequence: CASSDNRDSYEQYF.

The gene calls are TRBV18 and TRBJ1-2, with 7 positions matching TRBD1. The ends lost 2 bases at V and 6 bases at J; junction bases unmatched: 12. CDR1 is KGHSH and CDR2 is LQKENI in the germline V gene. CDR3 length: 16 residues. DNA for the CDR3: TGTGCCAGCTCACCATGGTTAGAACAGGGGAGAGATGGCTACACCTTC. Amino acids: CASSPWLEQGRDGYTF.

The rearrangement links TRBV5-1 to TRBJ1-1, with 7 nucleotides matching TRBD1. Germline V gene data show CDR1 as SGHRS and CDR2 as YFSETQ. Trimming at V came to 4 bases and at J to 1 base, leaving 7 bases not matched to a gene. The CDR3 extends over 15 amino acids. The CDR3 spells CASSTLTGQNTEAFF. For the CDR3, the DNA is TGCGCCAGCAGCACCCTGACAGGGCAGAACACTGAAGCTTTCTTT.

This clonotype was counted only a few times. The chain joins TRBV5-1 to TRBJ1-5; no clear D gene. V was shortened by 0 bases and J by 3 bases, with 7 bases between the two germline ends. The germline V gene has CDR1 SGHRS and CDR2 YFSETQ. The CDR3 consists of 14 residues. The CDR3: CASSLGGTNQPQHF. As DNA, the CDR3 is TGCGCCAGCAGCTTGGGGGGTACCAATCAGCCCCAGCATTTT.

CDR3 sequence: CASSNGQYTGELFF. CDR3 nucleotides: TGTGCCAGCAGCAACGGACAGTACACCGGGGAGCTGTTTTTT. The chain combines TRBV9 with TRBJ2-2, with a tentative D call TRBD1 (6 bases). V was pared by 4 bases and J by 3 bases, with 10 bases between. The CDR3 spans 14 residues. CDR1 is SGDLS, CDR2 YYNGEE, per germline. Based on the CDR3 plus reference TRBV9 and TRBJ2-2, the full variable domain is DSGVTQTPKHLITATGQRVTLRCSPRSGDLSVYWYQQSLDQGLQFLIQYYNGEERAKGNILERFSAQQFPDLHSELNLSSLELGDSALYFCASSNGQYTGELFFGEGSRLTVL.

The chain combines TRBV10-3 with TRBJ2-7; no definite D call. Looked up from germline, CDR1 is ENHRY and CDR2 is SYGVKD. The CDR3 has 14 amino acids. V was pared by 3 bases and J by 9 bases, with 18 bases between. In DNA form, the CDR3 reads TGTGCCATCAGTGATGGGGTCTCGTCCCTTGGGCAGTACTTC. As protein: CAISDGVSSLGQYF.

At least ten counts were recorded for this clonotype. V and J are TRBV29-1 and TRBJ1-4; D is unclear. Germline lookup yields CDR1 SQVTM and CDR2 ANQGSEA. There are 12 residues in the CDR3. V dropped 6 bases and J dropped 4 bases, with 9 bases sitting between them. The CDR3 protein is CSVDNGNEKLFF. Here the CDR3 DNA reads TGCAGCGTAGATAACGGTAATGAAAAACTGTTTTTT. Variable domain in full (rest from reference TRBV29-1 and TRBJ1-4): SAVISQKPSRDICQRGTSLTIQCQVDSQVTMMFWYRQQPGQSLTLIATANQGSEATYESGFVIDKFPISRPNLTFSTLTVSNMSPEDSSIYLCSVDNGNEKLFFGSGTQLSVL.

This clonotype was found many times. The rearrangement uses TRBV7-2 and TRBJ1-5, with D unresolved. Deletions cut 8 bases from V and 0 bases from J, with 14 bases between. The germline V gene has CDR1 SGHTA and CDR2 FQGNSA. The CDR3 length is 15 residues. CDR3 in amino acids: CASSISDDSNQPQHF. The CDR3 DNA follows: TGTGCCAGCTCCATCTCAGACGATAGCAATCAGCCCCAGCATTTT.

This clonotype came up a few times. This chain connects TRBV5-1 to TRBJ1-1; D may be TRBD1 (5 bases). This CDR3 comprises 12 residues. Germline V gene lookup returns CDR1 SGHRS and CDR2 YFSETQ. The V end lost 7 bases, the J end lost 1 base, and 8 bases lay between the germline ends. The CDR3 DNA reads TGCGCCAGCTCCGGACAGAACACTGAAGCTTTCTTT. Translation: CASSGQNTEAFF. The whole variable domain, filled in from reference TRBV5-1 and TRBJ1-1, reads KAGVTQTPRYLIKTRGQQVTLSCSPISGHRSVSWYQQTPGQGLQFLFEYFSETQRNKGNFPGRFSGRQFSNSRSEMNVSTLELGDSALYLCASSGQNTEAFFGQGTRLTVV.

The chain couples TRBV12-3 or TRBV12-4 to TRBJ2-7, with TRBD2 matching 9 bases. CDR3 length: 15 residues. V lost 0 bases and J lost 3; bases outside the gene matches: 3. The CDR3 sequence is CASSLALAGNYEQYF. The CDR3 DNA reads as TGTGCCAGCAGTTTAGCCCTAGCGGGAAACTACGAGCAGTACTTC.

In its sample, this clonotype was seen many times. The CDR3 loop reads CASSQERGYEQYF. CDR3 in DNA: TGTGCCAGCAGCCAAGAACGGGGCTACGAGCAGTACTTC. The V gene is TRBV4-2, the J gene TRBJ2-7, with D possibly being TRBD2 (5 bases). The CDR3 length is 13 residues. Between the trimmed V and J ends, which lost 0 bases and 3 bases, there was a span of 6 bases. Per the germline V gene, CDR1 is LGHNA and CDR2 is YNFKEQ.

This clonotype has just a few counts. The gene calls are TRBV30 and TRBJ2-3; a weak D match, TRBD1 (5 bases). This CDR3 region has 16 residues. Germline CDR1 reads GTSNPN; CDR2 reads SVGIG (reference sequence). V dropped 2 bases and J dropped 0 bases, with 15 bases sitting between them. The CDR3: CAWSQSRGLSTDTQYF. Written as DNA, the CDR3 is TGTGCCTGGAGTCAATCAAGGGGTCTGAGCACAGATACGCAGTATTTT.

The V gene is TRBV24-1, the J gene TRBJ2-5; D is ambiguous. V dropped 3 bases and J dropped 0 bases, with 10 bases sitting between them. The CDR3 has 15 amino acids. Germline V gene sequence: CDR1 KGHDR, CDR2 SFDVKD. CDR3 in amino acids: CATSDRIRDQETQYF. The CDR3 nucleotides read TGTGCCACCAGTGATAGGATTAGGGACCAAGAGACCCAGTACTTC.

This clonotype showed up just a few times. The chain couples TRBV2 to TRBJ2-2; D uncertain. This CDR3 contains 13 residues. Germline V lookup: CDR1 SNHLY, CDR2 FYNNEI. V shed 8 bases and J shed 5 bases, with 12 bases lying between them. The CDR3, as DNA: TGTGCCAGCCATAAGGGTTTAACCGGGGAGCTGTTTTTT. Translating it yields CASHKGLTGELFF.

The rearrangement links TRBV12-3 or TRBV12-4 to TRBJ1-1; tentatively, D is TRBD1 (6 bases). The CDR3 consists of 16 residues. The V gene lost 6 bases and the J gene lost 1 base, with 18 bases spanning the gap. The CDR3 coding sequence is TGTGCCAGCAGCCGCCGACAGGTTTCCCGGAACACTGAAGCTTTCTTT. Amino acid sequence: CASSRRQVSRNTEAFF.

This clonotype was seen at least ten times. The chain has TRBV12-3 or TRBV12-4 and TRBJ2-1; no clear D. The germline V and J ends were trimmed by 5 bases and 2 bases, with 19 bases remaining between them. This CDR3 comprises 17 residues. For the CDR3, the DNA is TGTGCCAGCAGTCCCAACCCCCGGACCGACACCTACAATGAGCAGTTCTTC. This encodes CASSPNPRTDTYNEQFF.

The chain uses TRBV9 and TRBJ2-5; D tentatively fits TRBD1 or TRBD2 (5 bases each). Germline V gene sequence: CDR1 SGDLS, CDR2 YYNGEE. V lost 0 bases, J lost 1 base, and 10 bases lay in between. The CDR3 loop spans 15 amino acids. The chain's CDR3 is CASSVGGVGQETQYF. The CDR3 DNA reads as TGTGCCAGCAGCGTAGGAGGGGTGGGCCAAGAGACCCAGTACTTC. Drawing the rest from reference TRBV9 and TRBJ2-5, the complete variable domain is DSGVTQTPKHLITATGQRVTLRCSPRSGDLSVYWYQQSLDQGLQFLIQYYNGEERAKGNILERFSAQQFPDLHSELNLSSLELGDSALYFCASSVGGVGQETQYFGPGTRLLVL.

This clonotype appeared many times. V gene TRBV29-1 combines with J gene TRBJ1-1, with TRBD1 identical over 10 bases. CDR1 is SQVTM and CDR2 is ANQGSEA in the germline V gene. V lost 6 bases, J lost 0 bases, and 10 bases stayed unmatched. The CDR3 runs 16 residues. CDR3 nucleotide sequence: TGCAGCGTGCTCCGGGACAGGGGAGGGGTGAACACTGAAGCTTTCTTT. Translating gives CSVLRDRGGVNTEAFF.

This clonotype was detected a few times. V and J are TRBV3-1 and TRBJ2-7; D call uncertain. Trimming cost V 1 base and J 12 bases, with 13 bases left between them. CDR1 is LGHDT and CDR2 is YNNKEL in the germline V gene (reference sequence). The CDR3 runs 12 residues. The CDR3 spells CASSQGAVGWYF. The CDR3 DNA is TGTGCCAGCAGCCAAGGAGCCGTGGGTTGGTACTTC.

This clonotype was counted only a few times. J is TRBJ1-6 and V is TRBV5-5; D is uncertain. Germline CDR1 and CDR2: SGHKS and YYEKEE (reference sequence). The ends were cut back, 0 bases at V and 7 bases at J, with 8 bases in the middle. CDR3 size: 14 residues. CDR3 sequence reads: CASSLVVGNSPLHF. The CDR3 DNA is TGTGCCAGCAGCTTGGTAGTCGGAAATTCACCCCTCCACTTT.